The entry that follows covers one T cell receptor (beta chain) sequence. The sample belongs to a study of cytomegalovirus exposure and HLA in healthy donors. Primers: 60 Vbeta forward and 13 Jbeta reverse. Only in-frame clones appear in the TCRdb table, and some are missing; sequencing was by immunoSEQ multiplex PCR. This sample carries roughly 190,000 clones, approximately 80% of them seen once, and the ten largest clones take 14%. The junction had 8 bases not matched to a gene; V was cut back by 8 bases and J by 2 bases. From germline, CDR1 is MNHNY and CDR2 SVGAGI (reference sequence). The CDR3 has 15 amino acids.

V and J are TRBV6-6 and TRBJ2-1, with 8 bases that match TRBD1. The TCR was taken from a woman in her 30s in good health and CMV-seropositive. Sequencing was carried out using PBMCs. The CDR3 loop reads CASPETGGPYNEQFF. CDR3 nucleotides: TGTGCCAGCCCCGAAACAGGGGGTCCCTACAATGAGCAGTTCTTC.